This entry features one T cell receptor (beta chain) sequence. The CDR3 runs to 13 residues. Trimming stripped 3 bases from V and 5 bases from J, with 11 bases between. These data come from a study of Ad26.COV2.S vaccination and SARS-CoV-2 variants. As to treatment: about 20 received Ad26.COV2.S at low or high dose, single or two shots; several received placebo; per-sample allocation not given. On day 63 after the first injection, vaccine and placebo recipients gave samples. TCRdb keeps only in-frame clones here, not all; method: immunoSEQ multiplex PCR. The sample holds about 410,000 clones, 92% seen once.

The chain is built from TRBV12-3 or TRBV12-4 and TRBJ2-7, with D tentatively TRBD2 (5 bases). This specimen was peripheral blood, taken in a trial of Ad26.COV2.S vaccine versus placebo. The clonotype was recovered from a person aged 18-60 years who received the Ad26.COV2.S COVID-19 vaccine or a placebo. The chain's CDR3 is CASSFLQRDEQYF. CDR3 in DNA: TGTGCCAGCAGTTTTCTACAGAGGGACGAGCAGTACTTC.